This T cell receptor (beta chain) emerged from a study of cytomegalovirus exposure and HLA in healthy donors. Study-wide results and limits: Most TCR sequences proved rare, with some public TCRs found in many donors. Donors were assumed by presence/absence analyses to have roughly uniform sequencing depth. HLA restriction was apparent for most CMV-associated TCR beta chains in a later analysis. High sensitivity and specificity were reportedly achieved when the classifier diagnosed cytomegalovirus status.

The CDR3 runs to 14 residues. Germline V CDR1 and CDR2: MNHEY, SVGAGI. With 5 bases removed from V and 3 bases from J, the gap between germline ends came to 13 bases. Of note for this clone: Its antigen remains unidentified.

In the PCR, 60 Vbeta and 13 Jbeta primers were used. Sequencing was performed with immunoSEQ multiplex PCR; in TCRdb, only in-frame clones are kept and a portion is missing. The sample lists about 140,000 clones; roughly 74% were seen once. The chain employs TRBV6-5 and TRBJ1-2, with D perhaps TRBD1 (5 bases). The source of this sequence is a man aged 40-50 years in good health and CMV-seronegative. The material sequenced was PBMCs. The CDR3 protein is CASSEWTTDYGYTF. Here the CDR3 DNA reads TGTGCCAGCAGTGAATGGACAACGGACTATGGCTACACCTTC.